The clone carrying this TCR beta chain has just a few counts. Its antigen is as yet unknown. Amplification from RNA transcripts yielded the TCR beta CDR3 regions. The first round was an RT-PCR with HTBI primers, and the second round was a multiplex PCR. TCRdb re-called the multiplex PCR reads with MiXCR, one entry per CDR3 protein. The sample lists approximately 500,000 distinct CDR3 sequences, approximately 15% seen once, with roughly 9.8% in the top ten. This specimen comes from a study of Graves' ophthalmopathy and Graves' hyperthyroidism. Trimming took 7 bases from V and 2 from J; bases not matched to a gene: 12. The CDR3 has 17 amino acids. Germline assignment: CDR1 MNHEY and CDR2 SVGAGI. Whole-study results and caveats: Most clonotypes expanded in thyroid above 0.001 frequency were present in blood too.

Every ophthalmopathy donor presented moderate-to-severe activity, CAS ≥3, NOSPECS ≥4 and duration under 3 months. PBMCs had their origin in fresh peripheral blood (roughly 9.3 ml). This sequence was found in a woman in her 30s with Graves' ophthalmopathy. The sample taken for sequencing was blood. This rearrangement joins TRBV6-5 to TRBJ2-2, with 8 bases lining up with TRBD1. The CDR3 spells CASINRGAGGNTGELFF. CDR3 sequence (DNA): TGTGCCAGCATTAACAGGGGGGCAGGGGGCAACACCGGGGAGCTGTTTTTT.